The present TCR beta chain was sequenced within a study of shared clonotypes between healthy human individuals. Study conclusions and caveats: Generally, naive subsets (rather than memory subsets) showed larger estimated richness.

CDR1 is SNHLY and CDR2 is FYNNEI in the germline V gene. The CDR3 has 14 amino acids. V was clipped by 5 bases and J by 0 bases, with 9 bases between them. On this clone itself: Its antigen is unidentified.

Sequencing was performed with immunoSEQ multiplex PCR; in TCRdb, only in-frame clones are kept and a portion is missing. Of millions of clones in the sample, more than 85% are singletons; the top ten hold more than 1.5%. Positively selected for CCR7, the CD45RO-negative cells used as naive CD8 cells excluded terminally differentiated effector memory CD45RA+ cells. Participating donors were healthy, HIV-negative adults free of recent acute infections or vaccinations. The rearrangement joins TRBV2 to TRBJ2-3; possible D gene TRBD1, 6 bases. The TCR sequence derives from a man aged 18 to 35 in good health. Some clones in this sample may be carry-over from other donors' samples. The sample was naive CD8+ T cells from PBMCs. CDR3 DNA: TGTGCCAGCAGTAGAACAGGGAGCACAGATACGCAGTATTTT. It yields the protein CASSRTGSTDTQYF.